Each of the 17 T cell receptor beta chains below was sequenced from the same sample in a study of T cell responses to AZD1222 COVID-19 vaccine. Sequencing was performed with immunoSEQ multiplex PCR; in TCRdb, only in-frame clones are kept and a portion is missing. The repertoire has roughly 270,000 clones, about 94% of them found once; the top ten carry around 0.6%. This specimen was peripheral blood, taken 28 days after the second AZD1222 dose. The receptors derive from an adult who received the AZD1222 COVID-19 vaccine.

This sequence joins TRBV25-1 and TRBJ1-2, with D unresolved. The germline gives CDR1 MGHDK, CDR2 SYGVNS. This CDR3 has 13 amino acids. Trimming left V 5 bases short and J 0 bases short, with 7 bases between. The CDR3 DNA reads as TGTGCCAGCAGTTCGATAGCTAACTATGGCTACACCTTC. This gives the protein CASSSIANYGYTF.

The chain uses TRBV5-4 and TRBJ2-7, with no clear D. Per the germline V gene, CDR1 is SGHNT and CDR2 is YYREEE (reference sequence). There are 14 residues in the CDR3. Trimming removed 0 bases from V and 0 bases from J, with 7 bases in between. This chain's CDR3 is CASSLDHSSYEQYF. The CDR3 coding sequence is TGTGCCAGCAGCTTGGACCACAGCTCCTACGAGCAGTACTTC.

About this clone: A read error may produce the germline difference seen at one junction end. The rearrangement uses TRBV10-1 and TRBJ1-2, with 8 bases that match TRBD1. Germline V gene data show CDR1 as WNHNN and CDR2 as SYGVQD (reference sequence). The CDR3 is made up of 9 amino acids. DNA for the CDR3: TGCGCCAGCACCTTGACAGGGGACTTC. This codes for CASTLTGDF.

The J gene is TRBJ1-1, the V gene TRBV2; a weak D match, TRBD1 (5 bases). The CDR3 is 13 residues long. V was trimmed by 8 bases and J by 3 bases, leaving 13 bases between them. From germline, CDR1 is SNHLY and CDR2 FYNNEI. The CDR3 is CASSRLGHTEAFF. In DNA, the CDR3 is TGTGCCAGCTCCCGACTGGGACACACTGAAGCTTTCTTT.

This clone came up once. The chain has TRBV2 and TRBJ1-1; D is possibly TRBD1 (5 bases). Germline values: CDR1 SNHLY, CDR2 FYNNEI. The CDR3 consists of 15 residues. V lost 10 bases and J lost 1, with 19 bases in between. CDR3 DNA sequence: TGTGCCACCCGGGGGGTGCGGTTTACGAACACTGAAGCTTTCTTT. It is translated as CATRGVRFTNTEAFF.

The V call is TRBV18, the J call TRBJ2-3; weak D call: TRBD1 (6 bases). The CDR3 contains 16 residues. Between the trimmed V and J ends, which lost 1 base and 2 bases, there was a span of 13 bases. Germline V CDR1 and CDR2: KGHSH, LQKENI. CDR3 coding DNA: TGTGCCAGCTCACCACAGACAGGTCCCCCCACAGATACGCAGTATTTT. It translates to CASSPQTGPPTDTQYF.

J is TRBJ2-7 and V is TRBV4-1, with D unresolved. Germline values: CDR1 MGHRA, CDR2 YSYEKL. Trimming shortened V by 0 bases and J by 1 base, and 7 bases separated the two germline ends. This CDR3 region has 14 residues. The DNA of the CDR3 is TGCGCCAGCAGCCAAGATAAGAGTTCCTACGAGCAGTACTTC. It translates to CASSQDKSSYEQYF.

The chain links TRBV9 to TRBJ2-1; 14 nucleotides agree with TRBD2. Germline lookup yields CDR1 SGDLS and CDR2 YYNGEE. V lost 4 bases and J lost 5; bases outside the gene matches: 2. This CDR3 has 15 residues. The CDR3 DNA sequence: TGTGCCAGCAGCCCGACTAGCGGGAGGGACAATGAGCAGTTCTTC. Translated: CASSPTSGRDNEQFF.

The CDR3 reads CASSQESRGDQPQHF. CDR3 nucleotides: TGTGCCAGCAGCCAAGAATCCAGGGGAGATCAGCCCCAGCATTTT. The rearrangement links TRBV3-1 (or the pseudogene TRBV3-2) to TRBJ1-5; maybe TRBD1 (6 bases). Germline loops: CDR1 LGHDT, CDR2 YNNKEL (reference sequence). The CDR3 has 15 residues. V lost 0 bases and J 5 bases, leaving 11 bases between the germline ends.

The chain employs TRBV6-1 and TRBJ1-5, with 10 bases fitting TRBD1. The germline V gene encodes CDR1 MNHNS and CDR2 SASEGT. The CDR3 runs 20 residues. J gave up 2 bases and V 2 bases, and 15 bases lay outside the gene matches. The CDR3, as DNA: TGTGCCAGCAGTGAATCTAGATTTGGGACAGGGGTCTTTGGCAATCAGCCCCAGCATTTT. Protein product: CASSESRFGTGVFGNQPQHF.

The chain combines TRBV4-3 with TRBJ2-5; D gene unclear. V shed 2 bases and J shed 1 base, with 5 bases lying between them. CDR1 and CDR2 (germline): LGHNA, YSLEER. The length of the CDR3 is 13 residues. The CDR3 coding sequence is TGCGCCAGCAGCCAATCTAGCCAAGAGACCCAGTACTTC. Residues: CASSQSSQETQYF.

The chain employs TRBV28 and TRBJ1-3; D may be TRBD1 (5 bases). Germline lookup yields CDR1 MDHEN and CDR2 SYDVKM. This CDR3 has 13 amino acids. Trimming removed 5 bases at V and 4 bases at J, with 9 bases between. The CDR3, as DNA: TGTGCCAGCAGTCAGGGAGCCGGAAACACCATATATTTT. This translates into CASSQGAGNTIYF.

The chain uses TRBV19 and TRBJ1-6, with D perhaps TRBD1 (6 bases). V was clipped by 6 bases and J by 7 bases, with 13 bases between them. Germline CDR1 is LNHDA and CDR2 is SQIVND (reference sequence). The CDR3 sequence is 14 residues long. The DNA of the CDR3 is TGTGCCAGTAGCCCCGGACAGAGGAATTCACCCCTCCACTTT. Amino acids: CASSPGQRNSPLHF.

This clone has only one observation. The CDR3: CASSYGSGGQETQYF. The DNA for the CDR3 is TGTGCCAGCAGTTACGGGTCGGGGGGCCAAGAGACCCAGTACTTC. The chain joins TRBV6-5 to TRBJ2-5; TRBD2 matches 7 bases. Germline V gene lookup returns CDR1 MNHEY and CDR2 SVGAGI. The CDR3 extends over 15 amino acids. The junction had 4 bases not matched to a gene; V was cut back by 2 bases and J by 1 base.

This chain uses TRBV14 with TRBJ1-1; D perhaps matches TRBD1 (5 bases). The germline V gene has CDR1 SGHDN and CDR2 FVKESK. The CDR3 totals 13 residues. The V and J ends lost 1 base and 6 bases respectively, with 9 bases between them. CDR3: CASSQGRGAEAFF. CDR3 DNA: TGTGCCAGCAGCCAAGGCCGGGGGGCTGAAGCTTTCTTT.

The rearrangement joins TRBV11-2 to TRBJ2-7; D ambiguous. The ends were cut back, 0 bases at V and 3 bases at J, with 9 bases in the middle. The CDR3 is 14 residues long. From germline, CDR1 is SGHAT and CDR2 FQNNGV. CDR3 sequence: CASSLEQGNYEQYF. The CDR3 DNA reads as TGTGCCAGCAGCTTAGAACAAGGGAACTACGAGCAGTACTTC.

This rearrangement joins TRBV11-2 to TRBJ2-2; D is ambiguous. The CDR3 is made up of 12 amino acids. CDR1 is SGHAT, CDR2 FQNNGV, per germline. V was clipped by 8 bases and J by 3 bases, with 7 bases between them. The CDR3 DNA follows: TGTGCCAGCCGGGCAGACACCGGGGAGCTGTTTTTT. Amino acids: CASRADTGELFF.